The rows below give T cell receptor beta chains drawn from one sample of a study of blood T cell repertoires in COVID-19. Some clones are missing from TCRdb's copy, which holds only in-frame ones; the method was immunoSEQ multiplex PCR. The sample records over 300,000 clones, 80% to 90% being singletons. The specimen sequenced was PBMCs or T cells enriched from blood (not recorded which). These receptors all come from a man in his thirties or forties who had recovered from COVID-19. Both conserved end residues are part of each CDR3.

v_gene	len	CDR3aa
TRBV10-1	15	CASSESTTNSGELFF
TRBV20-1	14	CSASSPGINTEAFF
TRBV10-3	16	CAIGETDRGLVGGYTF
TRBV30	14	CAWGGTENTGELFF
TRBV30	13	CAWSLEAGQPQHF
TRBV14	15	CASRGWGSSYNEQFF
TRBV29-1	11	CSVVERARAFF
TRBV6-6	16	CASSYPTTSGGHEQYF
TRBV19	15	CASSPWTGGTDTQYF
TRBV7-9	14	CASSLEGVGTEAFF
TRBV6-5	13	CASESTGNQPQHF
TRBV6-1	14	CASSEPGRDYGYTF
TRBV2	14	CATLITGLSYEQYF
TRBV18	13	CASSPSVNTEAFF
TRBV7-3	14	CASSLTSVDGTQYF
TRBV4-1	14	CASSGQGGEYGYTF
TRBV5-1	20	CASSLEYKTPGQGVSYEQYF
TRBV9	14	CASSAQGTTYEQYF
TRBV5-1	14	CASSLTGGYYEQYF
TRBV6-2/TRBV6-3	16	CASSLRRDRGRYEQYF
TRBV5-8	13	CASSRVRRETQYF
TRBV10-2	13	CASKGTEVYGYTF
TRBV13	16	CASSLGVAGATGELFF
TRBV9	18	CASSAAGTAYIGTGELFF
TRBV5-1	13	CASSSQGADGYTF
TRBV7-2	16	CASSSPIRGSPQGYTF
TRBV2	12	CASSLAGVTQYF